This section outlines one T cell receptor beta chain sequence together with its context. The antigen is not known. This sample was taken from a study of cytomegalovirus exposure and HLA in healthy donors. Primers for the PCR totalled 60 Vbeta and 13 Jbeta. Only in-frame clones appear in the TCRdb table, and some are missing; sequencing was by immunoSEQ multiplex PCR. The table includes 130,000 to 150,000 clones, roughly three quarters detected once. CDR1 is SQVTM, CDR2 ANQGSEA, per germline. V was pared by 6 bases and J by 7 bases, with 7 bases of the junction left unmatched. The CDR3 loop spans 14 amino acids. Study-wide findings and caveats: It was assumed in the presence/absence analyses that sequencing depth was roughly uniform across donors. The study flagged about 150 TCR beta chains as cytomegalovirus-associated.

Healthy bone marrow donors made up the donors. Material: PBMCs. The V call is TRBV29-1, the J call TRBJ2-2; 11 positions match TRBD1. The clonotype originates from a woman in her forties or fifties in good health and CMV-seronegative. The CDR3 bases are TGCAGCGTATCGACGGGACAGGGGGTCGGGGAGCTGTTTTTT. It translates to CSVSTGQGVGELFF.